This TCR beta chain was captured by sequencing in a study of blood T cell repertoires in COVID-19. Overall study context: COVID-19 samples from acute and convalescent phases originated in the United States, Italy and Spain.

The CDR3 runs 15 residues. After removal of 4 bases from V and 5 bases from J, the junction contained 7 bases not matched to a gene. Looked up from germline, CDR1 is SNHLY and CDR2 is FYNNEI. The authors' processing: Estimation of nucleated cell counts was performed using reference gene primer amplification. Some clones are missing from TCRdb's copy, which holds only in-frame ones; the method was immunoSEQ multiplex PCR. From that table come the V and J calls and clone size; the DNA was used to work out D and trimming. This sample carries about 75,000 clones, around 90% of them seen once, and the ten largest clones take 6.9%.

This sequence originates from a human donor in a cohort sampled during active COVID-19. Source material: peripheral blood. The J gene is TRBJ2-5, the V gene TRBV2, with 10 bases that match TRBD2. CDR3 DNA sequence: TGTGCCAGCAGTGTGGCGAGCGGGGGGGCTGAGACCCAGTACTTC. Amino acid sequence: CASSVASGGAETQYF.